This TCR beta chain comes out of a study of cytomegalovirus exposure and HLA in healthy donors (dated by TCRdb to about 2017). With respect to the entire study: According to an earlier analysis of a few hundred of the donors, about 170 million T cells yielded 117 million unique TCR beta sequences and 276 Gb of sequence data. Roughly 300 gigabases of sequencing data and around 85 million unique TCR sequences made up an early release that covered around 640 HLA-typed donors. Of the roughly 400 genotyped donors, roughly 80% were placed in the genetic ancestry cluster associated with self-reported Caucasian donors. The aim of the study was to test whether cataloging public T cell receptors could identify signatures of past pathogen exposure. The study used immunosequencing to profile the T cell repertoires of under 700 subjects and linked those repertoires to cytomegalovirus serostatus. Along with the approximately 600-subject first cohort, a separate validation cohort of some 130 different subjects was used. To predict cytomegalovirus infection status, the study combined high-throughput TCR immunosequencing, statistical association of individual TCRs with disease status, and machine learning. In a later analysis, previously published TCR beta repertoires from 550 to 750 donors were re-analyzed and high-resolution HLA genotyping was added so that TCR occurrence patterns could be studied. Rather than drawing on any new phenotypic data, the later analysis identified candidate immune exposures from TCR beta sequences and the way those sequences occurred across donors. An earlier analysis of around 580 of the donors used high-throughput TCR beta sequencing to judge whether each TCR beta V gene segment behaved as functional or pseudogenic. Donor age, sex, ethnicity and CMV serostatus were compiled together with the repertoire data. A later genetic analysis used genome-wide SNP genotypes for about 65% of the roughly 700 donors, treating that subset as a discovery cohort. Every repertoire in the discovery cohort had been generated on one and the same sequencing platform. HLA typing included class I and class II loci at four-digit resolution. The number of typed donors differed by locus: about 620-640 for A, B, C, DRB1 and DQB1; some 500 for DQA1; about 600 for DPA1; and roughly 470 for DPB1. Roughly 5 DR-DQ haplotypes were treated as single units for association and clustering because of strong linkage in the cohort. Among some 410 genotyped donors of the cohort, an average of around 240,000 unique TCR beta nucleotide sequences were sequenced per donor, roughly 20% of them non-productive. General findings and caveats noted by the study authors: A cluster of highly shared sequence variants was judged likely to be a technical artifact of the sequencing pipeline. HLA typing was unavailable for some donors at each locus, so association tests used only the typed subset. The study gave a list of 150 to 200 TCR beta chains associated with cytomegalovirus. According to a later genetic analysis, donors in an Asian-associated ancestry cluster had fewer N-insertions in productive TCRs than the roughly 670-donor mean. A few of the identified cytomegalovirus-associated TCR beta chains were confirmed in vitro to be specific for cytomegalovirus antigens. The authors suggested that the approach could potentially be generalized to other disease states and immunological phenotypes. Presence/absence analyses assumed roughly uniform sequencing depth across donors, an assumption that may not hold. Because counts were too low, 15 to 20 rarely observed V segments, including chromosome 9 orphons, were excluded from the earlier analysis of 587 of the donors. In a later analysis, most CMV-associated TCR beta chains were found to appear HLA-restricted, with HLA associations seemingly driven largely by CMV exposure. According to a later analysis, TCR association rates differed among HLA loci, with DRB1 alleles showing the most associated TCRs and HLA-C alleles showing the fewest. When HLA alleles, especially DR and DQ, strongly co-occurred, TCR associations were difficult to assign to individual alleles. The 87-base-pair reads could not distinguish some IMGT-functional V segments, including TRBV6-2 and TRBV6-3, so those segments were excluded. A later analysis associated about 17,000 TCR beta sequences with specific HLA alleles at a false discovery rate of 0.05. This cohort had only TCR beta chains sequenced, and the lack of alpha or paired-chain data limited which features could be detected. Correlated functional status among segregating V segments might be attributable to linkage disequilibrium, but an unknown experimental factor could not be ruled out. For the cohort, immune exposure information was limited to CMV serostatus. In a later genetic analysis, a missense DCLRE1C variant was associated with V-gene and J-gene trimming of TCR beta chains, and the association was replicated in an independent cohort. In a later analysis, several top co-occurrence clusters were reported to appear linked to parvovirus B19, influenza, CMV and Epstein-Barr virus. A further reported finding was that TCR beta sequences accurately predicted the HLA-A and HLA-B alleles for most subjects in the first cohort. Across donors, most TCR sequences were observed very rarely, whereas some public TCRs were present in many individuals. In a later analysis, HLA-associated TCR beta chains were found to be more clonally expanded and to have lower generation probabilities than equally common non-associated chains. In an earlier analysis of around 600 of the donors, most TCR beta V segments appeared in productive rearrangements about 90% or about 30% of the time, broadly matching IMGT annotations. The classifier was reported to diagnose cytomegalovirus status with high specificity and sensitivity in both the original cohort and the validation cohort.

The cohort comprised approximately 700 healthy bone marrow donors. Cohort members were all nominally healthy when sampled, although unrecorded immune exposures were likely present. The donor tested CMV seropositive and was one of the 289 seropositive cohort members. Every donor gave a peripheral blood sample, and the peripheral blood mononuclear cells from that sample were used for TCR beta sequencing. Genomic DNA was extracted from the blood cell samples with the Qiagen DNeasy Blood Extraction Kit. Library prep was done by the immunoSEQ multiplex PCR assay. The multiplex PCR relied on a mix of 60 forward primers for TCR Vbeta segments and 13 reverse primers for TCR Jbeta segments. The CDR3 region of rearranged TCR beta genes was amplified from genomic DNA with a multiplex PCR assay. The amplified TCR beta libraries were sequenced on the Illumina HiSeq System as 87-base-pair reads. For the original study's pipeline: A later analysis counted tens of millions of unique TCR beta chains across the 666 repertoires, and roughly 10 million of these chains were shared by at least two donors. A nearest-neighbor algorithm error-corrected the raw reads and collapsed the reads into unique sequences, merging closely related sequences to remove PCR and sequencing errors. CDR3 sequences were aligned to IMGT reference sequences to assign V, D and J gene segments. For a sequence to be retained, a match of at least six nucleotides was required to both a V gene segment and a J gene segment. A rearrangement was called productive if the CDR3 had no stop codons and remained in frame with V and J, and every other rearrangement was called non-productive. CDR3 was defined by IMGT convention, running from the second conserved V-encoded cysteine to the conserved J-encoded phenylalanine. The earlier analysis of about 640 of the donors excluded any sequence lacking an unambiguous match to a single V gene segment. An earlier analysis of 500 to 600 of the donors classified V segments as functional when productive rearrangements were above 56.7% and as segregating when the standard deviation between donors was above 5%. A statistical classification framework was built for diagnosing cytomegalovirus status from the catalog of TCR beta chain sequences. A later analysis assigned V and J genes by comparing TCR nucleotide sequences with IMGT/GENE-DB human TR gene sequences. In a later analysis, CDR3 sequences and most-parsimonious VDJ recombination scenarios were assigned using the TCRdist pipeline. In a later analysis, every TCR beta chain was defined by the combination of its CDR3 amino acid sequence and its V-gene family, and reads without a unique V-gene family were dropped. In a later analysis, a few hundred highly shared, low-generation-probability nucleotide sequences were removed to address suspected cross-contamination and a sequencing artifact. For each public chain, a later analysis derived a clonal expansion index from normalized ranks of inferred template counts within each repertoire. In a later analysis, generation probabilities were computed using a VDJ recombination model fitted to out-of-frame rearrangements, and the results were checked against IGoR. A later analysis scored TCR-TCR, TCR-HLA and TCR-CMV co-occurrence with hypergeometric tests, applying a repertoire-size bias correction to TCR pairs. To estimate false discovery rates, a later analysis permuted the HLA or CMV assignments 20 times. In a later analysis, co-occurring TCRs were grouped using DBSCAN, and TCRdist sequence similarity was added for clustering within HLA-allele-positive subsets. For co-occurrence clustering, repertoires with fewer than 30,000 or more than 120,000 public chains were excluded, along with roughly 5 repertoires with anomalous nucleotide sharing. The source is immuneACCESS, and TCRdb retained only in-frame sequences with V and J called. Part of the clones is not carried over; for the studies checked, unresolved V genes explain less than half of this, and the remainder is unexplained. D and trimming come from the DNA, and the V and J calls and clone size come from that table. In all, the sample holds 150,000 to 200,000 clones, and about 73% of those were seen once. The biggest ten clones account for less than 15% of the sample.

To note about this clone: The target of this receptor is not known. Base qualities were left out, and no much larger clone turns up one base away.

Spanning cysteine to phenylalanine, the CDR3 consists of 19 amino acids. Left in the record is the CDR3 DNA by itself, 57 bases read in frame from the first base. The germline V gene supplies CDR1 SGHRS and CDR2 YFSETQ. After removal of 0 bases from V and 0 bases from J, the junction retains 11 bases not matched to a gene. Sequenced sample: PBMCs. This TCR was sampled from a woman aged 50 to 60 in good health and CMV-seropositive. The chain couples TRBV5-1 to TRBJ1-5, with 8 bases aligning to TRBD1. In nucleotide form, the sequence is TGCGCCAGCAGCTTGGACGGCAGGGGGCCGGGGGGTAGCAATCAGCCCCAGCATTTT. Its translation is CASSLDGRGPGGSNQPQHF.